The next 23 T cell receptor beta chains were all read from a single sample in a study of CD8 T cells in ankylosing spondylitis. A single record per CDR3 protein comes from TCRdb applying MiXCR to the 5' RACE reads. The sample records 250,000 to 300,000 distinct CDR3 sequences, over 15% being singletons. The specimen sequenced was blood, either unsorted or a sorted T cell fraction (not recorded which). These receptors were taken from a male donor with ankylosing spondylitis or in good health (not recorded which).

The sample holds a few counts of this clonotype. The genes are TRBV3-1 and TRBJ2-1; 9 bases fit TRBD2. Germline V gives CDR1 LGHDT, CDR2 YNNKEL (reference sequence). V gave up 8 bases and J gave up 8 bases; unmatched junction bases: 10. The CDR3 totals 14 residues. DNA for the CDR3: TGTGCCAGCGTACCCTCAGCGGGAGGCGATGAGCAGTTCTTC. Translating it yields CASVPSAGGDEQFF.

As concerns this clonotype: The junction does not match germline at one end; this may be a read error. V is TRBV6-5 and J is TRBJ2-7, with a possible D match to TRBD1 (6 bases). Looked up from germline, CDR1 is MNHEY and CDR2 is SVGAGI. This CDR3 has 12 amino acids. This CDR3 is CATSRDNYEQYF. As DNA, the CDR3 is TGTGCCACCAGTCGGGACAACTACGAGCAGTACTTC.

In its sample, this clonotype was seen a few times. CDR3 amino acids: CASSPGLAEVVTGELFF. CDR3 sequence (DNA): TGTGCCAGCTCACCAGGACTAGCGGAGGTGGTCACCGGGGAGCTGTTTTTT. This chain connects TRBV18 to TRBJ2-2, with TRBD2 identical over 10 bases. The J segment lost 4 bases and the V segment lost 2 bases, leaving 7 bases of the junction unmatched. CDR1 and CDR2 from the germline V gene are KGHSH and LQKENI. CDR3 length equals 17 residues.

The J gene is TRBJ2-6, the V gene TRBV4-3; TRBD1 matches 9 bases. The CDR3 spans 17 residues. The germline V gene has CDR1 LGHNA and CDR2 YSLEER. Losses at the gene ends were 1 base for V and 2 bases for J; bases not matched to a gene: 3. The CDR3 reads CASSQGTGVAGANVLTF. As DNA, the CDR3 is TGCGCCAGCAGCCAAGGGACAGGGGTGGCTGGGGCCAACGTCCTGACTTTC.

The chain employs TRBV6-1 and TRBJ1-1, with D perhaps matching TRBD1 (6 bases). Germline lookup yields CDR1 MNHNS and CDR2 SASEGT. V lost 7 bases, J lost 1 base, and 19 bases lay in between. CDR3 length: 16 residues. The CDR3 DNA is TGTGCCAGCAACGACACCCCGGGGGCCTGGAACACTGAAGCTTTCTTT. It is translated as CASNDTPGAWNTEAFF.

The V gene is TRBV2, the J gene TRBJ2-1, with 10 bases lining up with TRBD2. The CDR3 extends over 18 amino acids. V lost 5 bases, J lost 6 bases, and 16 bases stayed unmatched. The germline V gene encodes CDR1 SNHLY and CDR2 FYNNEI. The CDR3 region is CASSMRAGGPEETNEQFF. In DNA form, the CDR3 reads TGTGCCAGCAGTATGCGAGCGGGAGGGCCAGAAGAAACCAATGAGCAGTTCTTC.

The table lists this clonotype with many counts. The CDR3 here is CASSQEEQGGTDTQYF. In nucleotides, the CDR3 is TGCGCCAGCAGCCAAGAGGAGCAGGGAGGCACAGATACGCAGTATTTT. The J gene is TRBJ2-3, the V gene TRBV4-3, with D perhaps assigned TRBD1 or TRBD2 (5 bases each). The CDR3 consists of 16 residues. The V gene lost 0 bases and the J gene lost 1 base, with 11 bases spanning the gap. CDR1 is LGHNA and CDR2 is YSLEER in the germline V gene.

In this sample, this clonotype turned up once. The chain is built from TRBV4-2 and TRBJ1-6; D is possibly TRBD1 (5 bases). The V end lost 0 bases, the J end lost 10 bases, and 13 bases lay between the germline ends. The CDR3 runs 15 residues. Germline lookup yields CDR1 LGHNA and CDR2 YNFKEQ. The CDR3 DNA is TGTGCCAGCAGCCAAGATAAGGGGAGTAGATCACCCCTCCACTTT. Protein sequence: CASSQDKGSRSPLHF.

This clonotype was seen only a few times. The chain joins TRBV29-1 to TRBJ2-3; D may be TRBD1 or TRBD2 (5 bases each). Germline V CDR1 and CDR2: SQVTM, ANQGSEA. The CDR3 runs 13 residues. V lost 0 bases, J lost 6 bases, and 10 bases lay in between. CDR3 loop: CSVEDVWGDTQYF. Written as DNA, the CDR3 is TGCAGCGTTGAAGATGTGTGGGGGGATACGCAGTATTTT.

The rearrangement joins TRBV15 to TRBJ2-1; 10 nucleotides line up with TRBD2. This CDR3 spans 15 amino acids. The trim removed 11 bases at V and 0 bases at J, leaving 7 bases unmatched. Germline loops: CDR1 LNHNV, CDR2 YYDKDF (reference sequence). The CDR3 reads CASSAGGSSYNEQFF. CDR3 DNA: TGTGCCTCATCAGCGGGAGGGAGCTCCTACAATGAGCAGTTCTTC.

The V call is TRBV12-3 or TRBV12-4, the J call TRBJ2-7; TRBD1 agrees at 7 bases. This CDR3 contains 14 residues. J gave up 1 base and V 5 bases, and 5 bases lay outside the gene matches. The CDR3: CASSRQGPSYEQYF. CDR3 in DNA: TGTGCCAGCAGTAGACAGGGACCTTCCTACGAGCAGTACTTC.

This clonotype was detected only once. The rearrangement uses TRBV25-1 and TRBJ2-1; weak D call: TRBD1 (6 bases). V lost 7 bases and J 7 bases, leaving 14 bases between the germline ends. CDR3 length equals 13 residues. Germline V lookup: CDR1 MGHDK, CDR2 SYGVNS. CDR3 sequence reads: CASTFTGLNEQFF. In nucleotides, the CDR3 is TGTGCCAGCACTTTTACAGGGTTGAATGAGCAGTTCTTC.

This clonotype has a count of ten or more. The J gene is TRBJ1-4, the V gene TRBV7-9, with unresolved D. Looked up from germline, CDR1 is SEHNR and CDR2 is FQNEAQ (reference sequence). Trimming shortened V by 5 bases and J by 0 bases, and 7 bases separated the two germline ends. The CDR3 extends over 14 amino acids. CDR3 protein: CASSQDATNEKLFF. The CDR3 nucleotides read TGTGCCAGCAGCCAGGATGCAACTAATGAAAAACTGTTTTTT.

The chain has TRBV12-3 or TRBV12-4 and TRBJ2-5; 8 bases map to TRBD2. Trimming removed 11 bases from V and 9 bases from J; junction bases left unmatched: 8. CDR3 length: 11 amino acids. Here the CDR3 reads CASGGVAAQYF. In DNA, the CDR3 is TGTGCCTCCGGGGGGGTGGCGGCCCAGTACTTC.

V and J are TRBV6-1 and TRBJ2-3; D gene uncertain. CDR3 length equals 13 residues. CDR1 MNHNS and CDR2 SASEGT come from the germline V gene. Trimming pared 6 bases from V and 4 bases from J, leaving 11 bases between. CDR3 residues: CASSKRPADTQYF. In DNA, the CDR3 is TGTGCCAGCAGCAAACGCCCCGCAGATACGCAGTATTTT.

This clonotype was counted a few times. The V call is TRBV19, the J call TRBJ2-1, with TRBD1 matching 9 bases. Germline loops: CDR1 LNHDA, CDR2 SQIVND (reference sequence). The V segment lost 3 bases and the J segment 9 bases; nucleotides outside the gene matches: 3. CDR3 length: 13 amino acids. The CDR3 nucleotides are TGTGCCAGTAGTATTGGGACAGGGCTTGAGCAGTTCTTC. Protein sequence: CASSIGTGLEQFF.

The chain links TRBV20-1 to TRBJ1-5; possible D gene TRBD1, 6 bases. The germline CDR1 and CDR2 sequences are DFQATT and SNEGSKA (reference sequence). The CDR3 totals 13 residues. The DNA of the CDR3 is TGCAGCCCTGGGGGGCAATGCAATCAGCCCCAGCATTTT. This codes for CSPGGQCNQPQHF.

This clonotype has just a few counts. The DNA is omitted, as the CDR3 cannot be located on it reliably, and the CDR3 follows TCRdb's listing. This rearrangement joins TRBV29-1 to TRBJ2-2. Per the germline V gene, CDR1 is SQVTM and CDR2 is ANQGSEA. The CDR3 is 14 residues long, ends included. Here the CDR3 reads CSVEGHNTGELFFF.

This clonotype has just a few counts. J is TRBJ1-5 and V is TRBV6-1, with TRBD1 matching over 9 bases. The junction had 7 bases not matched to a gene; V was cut back by 2 bases and J by 5 bases. Germline CDR1 reads MNHNS; CDR2 reads SASEGT. The CDR3 has 16 residues. The CDR3 protein is CASSERVRDRDQPQHF. In DNA form, the CDR3 reads TGTGCCAGCAGTGAACGGGTTCGGGACAGGGATCAGCCCCAGCATTTT.

The rearrangement uses TRBV4-3 and TRBJ2-7; TRBD1 is a possible D gene (5 bases). V was pared by 1 base and J by 5 bases, with 12 bases between. Germline V CDR1 and CDR2: LGHNA, YSLEER. The CDR3 is made up of 14 amino acids. The CDR3 DNA sequence: TGCGCCAGCAGCCAAGGCAGACAGAGTGACGAGCAGTACTTC. This codes for CASSQGRQSDEQYF.

V gene TRBV4-3 combines with J gene TRBJ2-1; D not resolved. Trimming removed 3 bases from V and 0 bases from J, with 15 bases in between. Germline V gives CDR1 LGHNA, CDR2 YSLEER. This CDR3 comprises 17 residues. The CDR3 DNA reads TGCGCCAGCAGCCAGAATCCTCCTATGAGCTCCTACAATGAGCAGTTCTTC. This codes for CASSQNPPMSSYNEQFF.

This clonotype was found many times. This sequence joins TRBV12-3 or TRBV12-4 and TRBJ2-7; D is undetermined. There are 13 residues in the CDR3. V dropped 7 bases and J dropped 6 bases, with 16 bases sitting between them. The CDR3, as DNA: TGTGCCAGCACCCCCGGTGTAATCAGCGAGCAGTACTTC. Translating it yields CASTPGVISEQYF.

This clonotype was counted only a few times. The CDR3 nucleotides are TGCGCCAGCAGCCTAACGAGGGGAGGGAGCACAGATACGCAGTATTTT. Encoded protein: CASSLTRGGSTDTQYF. This chain uses TRBV4-1 with TRBJ2-3; TRBD2 matches 7 bases. This CDR3 has 16 amino acids. V lost 4 bases, J lost 0 bases, and 7 bases stayed unmatched. The germline gives CDR1 MGHRA, CDR2 YSYEKL.